This note documents a single T cell receptor (beta chain) sequence. This record belongs to a study of CD8 T cells in Susac syndrome. It was with random hexamers that roughly 0.5 to 1 ug RNA was reverse transcribed. Amplification of TCR beta CDR3 was carried out by immunoSEQ multiplex PCR, which covered 54 Vbeta and 13 Jbeta segments. MiXCR, applied by TCRdb to the immunoSEQ multiplex PCR reads, yields one record per CDR3 protein. The sample has 150,000 to 200,000 distinct CDR3 sequences, roughly 94% seen once. Stable or active relapsing-remitting multiple sclerosis, untreated and meeting revised McDonald criteria, defined the controls. While CD8+ and CD4+ T cells were isolated negatively, TEMRA cells were enriched by FACS. The V gene end was trimmed by 2 bases and the J gene end by 2 bases; junction bases not matched to a gene: 6. This CDR3 region has 15 residues. Germline V lookup: CDR1 SQVTM, CDR2 ANQGSEA.

This TCR was recovered from a human donor with multiple sclerosis. The V and J genes are TRBV29-1 and TRBJ2-3, with 8 bases that match TRBD2. Sequenced: CD4+ T cells from PBMCs. The CDR3 region is CSVEPSGSFTDTQYF. CDR3 in DNA: TGCAGCGTTGAACCCAGCGGGAGCTTCACAGATACGCAGTATTTT.